A single sample is the source of the 10 T cell receptor beta chains below, sequenced in a study of identifying expanded T cells in peripheral blood. The repertoire was sequenced with immunoSEQ multiplex PCR; TCRdb's copy has only in-frame clones and lacks some. The sample records over 75,000 clones, around 88% being singletons. Sequencing input: blood. The source is a person aged 18-70 years in good health.

The chain recombines TRBV2 with TRBJ2-1, with D unresolved. This CDR3 is 13 amino acids long. Deletions cut 6 bases from V and 5 bases from J, with 11 bases between. Germline assignment: CDR1 SNHLY and CDR2 FYNNEI. The CDR3: CASSTGQNNEQFF. The DNA for the CDR3 is TGTGCCAGCAGCACGGGCCAAAACAATGAGCAGTTCTTC.

The chain carries TRBV4-3 and TRBJ1-1; the match to TRBD1 covers 8 bases. V lost 3 bases and J lost 4; bases outside the gene matches: 28. Germline CDR1 is LGHNA and CDR2 is YSLEER. The CDR3 has 22 residues. The CDR3 sequence: CASSHGRYGGQGEFWSTTEAFF. The CDR3 DNA follows: TGCGCCAGCAGCCACGGAAGGTATGGCGGACAGGGAGAATTTTGGTCCACCACTGAAGCTTTCTTT.

This chain links TRBV28 with TRBJ1-2; D gene unclear. Looked up from germline, CDR1 is MDHEN and CDR2 is SYDVKM. V was cut by 5 bases and J by 4 bases, with 11 bases left in between. The CDR3 consists of 13 residues. The CDR3 DNA sequence: TGTGCCAGCAGTCTGACATCTTCCTATGGCTACACCTTC. This encodes CASSLTSSYGYTF.

The DNA of the CDR3 is TGTGCCAGCAGTGAAGATCAAGGGAGTCAAGAGACCCAGTACTTC. It yields the protein CASSEDQGSQETQYF. The rearrangement joins TRBV6-1 to TRBJ2-5; D perhaps matches TRBD2 (5 bases). V lost 1 base and J 2 bases, leaving 11 bases between the germline ends. Germline V gene sequence: CDR1 MNHNS, CDR2 SASEGT. CDR3 size: 15 residues.

This chain joins TRBV5-4 and TRBJ1-2; 7 positions match TRBD1. Germline CDR1 reads SGHNT; CDR2 reads YYREEE (reference sequence). The J segment lost 8 bases and the V segment lost 1 base, leaving 8 bases of the junction unmatched. This CDR3 contains 14 residues. DNA of the CDR3: TGTGCCAGCAGCTTGAAGGGGGCGTCGAAGGGCTACACCTTC. Translated, it gives CASSLKGASKGYTF.

This chain uses TRBV11-1 with TRBJ2-7, with a weak D call TRBD2 (7 bases). There are 14 residues in the CDR3. V was cut by 6 bases and J by 7 bases, with 19 bases left in between. The germline gives CDR1 SGHAT, CDR2 FQDESV (reference sequence). CDR3 sequence: CASSSGGTQWEQYF. In DNA form, the CDR3 reads TGTGCCAGCAGTTCCGGGGGGACACAGTGGGAGCAGTACTTC.

The V gene is TRBV6-1, the J gene TRBJ2-7, with 7 nucleotides matching TRBD1. This CDR3 has 12 amino acids. Trimming removed 8 bases from V and 5 bases from J; junction bases left unmatched: 6. Per germline, CDR1 MNHNS and CDR2 SASEGT. As DNA, the CDR3 is TGTGCCAGCCGACAGGGAAACGACGAGCAGTACTTC. Protein: CASRQGNDEQYF.

The chain joins TRBV28 to TRBJ2-7; 8 bases are a match to TRBD2. V shed 5 bases and J 2 bases; nucleotides not matched to a gene: 8. Germline CDR1 and CDR2: MDHEN and SYDVKM. This CDR3 contains 15 residues. CDR3 DNA sequence: TGTGCCAGCAGTCCCTCTGATAGCGGGACCTACGAGCAGTACTTC. Translating it yields CASSPSDSGTYEQYF. Variable domain in full (rest from reference TRBV28 and TRBJ2-7): DVKVTQSSRYLVKRTGEKVFLECVQDMDHENMFWYRQDPGLGLRLIYFSYDVKMKEKGDIPEGYSVSREKKERFSLILESASTNQTSMYLCASSPSDSGTYEQYFGPGTRLTVT.

V is TRBV5-1 and J is TRBJ2-5, with 12 nucleotides matching TRBD2. J gave up 0 bases and V 0 bases, and 3 bases lay outside the gene matches. CDR1 and CDR2 from the germline V gene are SGHRS and YFSETQ. This CDR3 has 17 residues. The CDR3 sequence is CASSLALAGGYQETQYF. CDR3 in DNA: TGCGCCAGCAGCTTGGCCCTAGCGGGGGGGTACCAAGAGACCCAGTACTTC.

CDR3 protein: CASSPEDRDSYEQYF. DNA for the CDR3: TGTGCCAGCAGCCCAGAGGACAGGGACTCCTACGAGCAGTACTTC. This chain joins TRBV11-2 and TRBJ2-7; 8 bases agree with TRBD1. J lost 0 bases, V lost 5 bases, and 6 bases had no gene match. The CDR3 runs to 15 residues. CDR1 SGHAT and CDR2 FQNNGV come from the germline V gene. Full variable domain (outside the CDR3, taken from reference TRBV11-2 and TRBJ2-7): EAGVAQSPRYKIIEKRQSVAFWCNPISGHATLYWYQQILGQGPKLLIQFQNNGVVDDSQLPKDRFSAERLKGVDSTLKIQPAKLEDSAVYLCASSPEDRDSYEQYFGPGTRLTVT.